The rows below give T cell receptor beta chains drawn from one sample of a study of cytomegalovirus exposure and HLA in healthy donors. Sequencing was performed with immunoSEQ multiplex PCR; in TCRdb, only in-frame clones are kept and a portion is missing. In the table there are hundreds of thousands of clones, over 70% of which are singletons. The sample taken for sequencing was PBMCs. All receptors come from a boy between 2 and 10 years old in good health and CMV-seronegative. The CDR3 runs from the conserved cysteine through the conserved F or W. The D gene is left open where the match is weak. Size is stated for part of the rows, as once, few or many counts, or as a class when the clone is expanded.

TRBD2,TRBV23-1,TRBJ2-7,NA,TGCGCCAGCATCATTAGCGGGGGATACGAGCAGTACTTC,CASIISGGYEQYF
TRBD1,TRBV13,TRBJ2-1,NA,TGTGCCAGCAGCCCTTTCTGGACAGGGGACGGAAGAAATGAGCAGTTCTTC,CASSPFWTGDGRNEQFF
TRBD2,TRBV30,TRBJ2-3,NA,TGTGCCTGGAGTGTACGGGACGCTACTAGCGGGAAAAGGAGAGATACGCAGTATTTT,CAWSVRDATSGKRRDTQYF
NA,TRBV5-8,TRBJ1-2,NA,TGTGCCAGCAGCATACTGAGGGGGGGGGCCGGCTACACCTTC,CASSILRGGAGYTF
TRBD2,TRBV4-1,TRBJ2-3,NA,TGCGCCAGCAGCCAACCGGGACTAGCGTCGGCAGATACGCAGTATTTT,CASSQPGLASADTQYF
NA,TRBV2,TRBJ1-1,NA,TGTGCCAGCAGTGGGACAATGAACACTGAAGCTTTCTTT,CASSGTMNTEAFF
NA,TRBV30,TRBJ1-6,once,TGTGCCTGGAGTAAGGAACAGAATAATTCACCCCTCCACTTT,CAWSKEQNNSPLHF
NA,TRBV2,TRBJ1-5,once,TGTGCCAGCAGCCCCACAGGGTCGGATCAGCCCCAGCATTTT,CASSPTGSDQPQHF
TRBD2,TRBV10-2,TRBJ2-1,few,TGCGCCAGCAGCGGGGGACTAGCGGGGTCTGAGCAGTTCTTC,CASSGGLAGSEQFF
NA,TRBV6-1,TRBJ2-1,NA,TGTGCCAGCAGGCTAGCTAGCGCCTCCTACAATGAGCAGTTCTTC,CASRLASASYNEQFF
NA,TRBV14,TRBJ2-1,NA,TGTGCCAGCAGCCCCTTAGCGCTGGGCGGCTATCAGGAGGAGGAGCAGTTCTTC,CASSPLALGGYQEEEQFF
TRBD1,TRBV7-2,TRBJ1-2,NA,TGTGCCAGCAGCTACCCAGGGGACAGGGCCCTCTATGGCTACACCTTC,CASSYPGDRALYGYTF
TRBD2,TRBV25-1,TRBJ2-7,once,TGTGCCAGCAGTCCGCGGGGGACTAGCGGGAGTTTATTCTACGAGCAGTACTTC,CASSPRGTSGSLFYEQYF
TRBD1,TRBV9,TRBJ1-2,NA,TGTGCCAGCAGCGTCAGTTCCGGGACAGGGGAGGGCTACACCTTC,CASSVSSGTGEGYTF
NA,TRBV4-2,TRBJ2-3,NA,TGTGCCAGCAGCCAAGGTACTGGCACAGATACGCAGTATTTT,CASSQGTGTDTQYF
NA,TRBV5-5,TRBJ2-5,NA,TGTGCCAGCAGCTTGGAGGTCAGGGCAGAGACCCAGTACTTC,CASSLEVRAETQYF
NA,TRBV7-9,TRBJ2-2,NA,TGTGCCAGCAGCTTTCGCCCAGGCGGGGAGCTGTTTTTT,CASSFRPGGELFF
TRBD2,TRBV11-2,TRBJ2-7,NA,TGTGCCAGCAGCTTACTTAGCGGGAACTACGAGCAGTACTTC,CASSLLSGNYEQYF
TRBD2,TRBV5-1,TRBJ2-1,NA,TGCGCCAGCAGCTTCGGGACTAGCGGGAGTCTTGAGCAGTTCTTC,CASSFGTSGSLEQFF
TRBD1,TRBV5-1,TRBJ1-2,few,TGCGCCAGCAGCTTGTTCGACAGGGGGCGAGGCTACACCTTC,CASSLFDRGRGYTF
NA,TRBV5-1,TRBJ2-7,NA,TGCGCCAGCAGCTTGTTTCCCCCGTGGGTAGCGGCGGTACCCTACCAGCAGTACTTC,CASSLFPPWVAAVPYQQYF
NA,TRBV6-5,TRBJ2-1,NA,TGTGCCAGCCAAGGACAGATAAGTTACAATGAGCAGTTCTTC,CASQGQISYNEQFF
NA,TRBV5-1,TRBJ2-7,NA,TGCGCCAGCAGCAATCTAGTGAGGGACTACGAGCAGTACTTC,CASSNLVRDYEQYF
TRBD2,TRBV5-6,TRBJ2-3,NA,TGTGCCAGCAGCTTGTGGCTGGCGGGGGGGCAGGATACGCAGTATTTT,CASSLWLAGGQDTQYF
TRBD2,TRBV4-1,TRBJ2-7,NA,TGCGCCAGCAGCCAAGTCTATAGCGGGGTCAGCTCCTACGAGCAGTACTTC,CASSQVYSGVSSYEQYF
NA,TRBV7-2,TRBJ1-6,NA,TGTGCCAGCAGCTTTCCGCGTGGGGCAGGAAGGAATTTTTCACCCCTCCACTTT,CASSFPRGAGRNFSPLHF
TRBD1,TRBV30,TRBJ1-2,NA,TGTGCCTGGAGTGCTCCGGGACAGGGGGCCTTCCCCGGCGGCTACACCTTC,CAWSAPGQGAFPGGYTF
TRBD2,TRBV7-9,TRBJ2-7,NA,TGTGCCAGCAGCTTAGCCCCTAGCGGGGCGGCCTACGAGCAGTACTTC,CASSLAPSGAAYEQYF
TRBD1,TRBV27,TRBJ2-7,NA,TGTGCCAGCAGTTTGGGACAGGGCGGCTACGAGCAGTACTTC,CASSLGQGGYEQYF
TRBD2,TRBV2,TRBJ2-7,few,TGTGCCAGCAGTTTTTGGACTAGCGGGAACTCCTACGAGCAGTACTTC,CASSFWTSGNSYEQYF
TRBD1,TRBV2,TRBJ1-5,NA,TGTGCCAGCAGTTGGGGACAGGGGGAGGGTCAGCCCCAGCATTTT,CASSWGQGEGQPQHF
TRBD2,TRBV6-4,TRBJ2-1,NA,TGTGCCAGCAGTGACCGCCCCCCAGCGGGGTGGGACCAGTTCTTC,CASSDRPPAGWDQFF
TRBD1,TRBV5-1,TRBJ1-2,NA,TGCGCCAGCAGCGCGGACAGGGCAAACTATGGCTACACCTTC,CASSADRANYGYTF
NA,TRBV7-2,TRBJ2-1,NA,TGTGCCAGCAGTTACTATCAGTACAATGAGCAGTTCTTC,CASSYYQYNEQFF
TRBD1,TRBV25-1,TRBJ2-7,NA,TGTGCCAGCAGTGCCGACAGGGGATACGAGCGGTACTTC,CASSADRGYERYF
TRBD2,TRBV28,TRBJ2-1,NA,TGTGCCAGCAGTTTAGGACTAGTGGGGCCCAATGAGCAGTTCTTC,CASSLGLVGPNEQFF
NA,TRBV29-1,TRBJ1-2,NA,TGCAGCGTTCCTATCAACCGGGGCTATGGCTACACCTTC,CSVPINRGYGYTF
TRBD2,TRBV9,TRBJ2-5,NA,TGTGCCAGCAGCGTAGCGCCCAGCCAAGCGGGGGGACAAGAGACCCAGTACTTC,CASSVAPSQAGGQETQYF
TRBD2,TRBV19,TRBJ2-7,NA,TGTGCCAGTACTTGGGCCGGGGGGGCCGGGTACGAGCAGTACTTC,CASTWAGGAGYEQYF
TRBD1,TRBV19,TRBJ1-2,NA,TGTGCCAGTAGTAACTCCCGGGACAGGGGGTTGGGCTACACCTTC,CASSNSRDRGLGYTF
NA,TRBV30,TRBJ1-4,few,TGTGCCTGGAGTGTAGACAGATCTAATGAAAAACTGTTTTTT,CAWSVDRSNEKLFF
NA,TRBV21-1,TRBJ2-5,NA,TGTGCCAGCAGCAAATTTCGAGAGGGGGCGGAGGAGACCCAGTACTTC,CASSKFREGAEETQYF
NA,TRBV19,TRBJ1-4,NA,TGTGCCAGTGGGTCTTCACGAGGTGAAAAACTGTTTTTT,CASGSSRGEKLFF
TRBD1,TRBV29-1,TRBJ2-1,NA,TGCAGCGTTGAGGTAAAGGGGGCAGGGGCCAGTGAGCAGTTCTTC,CSVEVKGAGASEQFF
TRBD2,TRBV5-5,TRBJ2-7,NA,TGTGCCAGCAGCTCATCCGAGGCCCAGCGGGACCCCTACGAGCAGTACTTC,CASSSSEAQRDPYEQYF
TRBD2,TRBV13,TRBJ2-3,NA,TGTGCCAGCAGCTGGAGCGGGGGTTGGACAGATACGCAGTATTTT,CASSWSGGWTDTQYF
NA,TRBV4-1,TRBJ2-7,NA,TGCGCCAGCAGCCAAGATCGGGGTTTCGACGAGCAGTACTTC,CASSQDRGFDEQYF
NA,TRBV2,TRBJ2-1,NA,TGTGCCAGCAGTGAACTGCCCGGCTCCTACAATGAGCAGTTCTTC,CASSELPGSYNEQFF
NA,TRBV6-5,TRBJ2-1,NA,TGTGCCAGTGGCAGGGTCCATGAGCAGTTCTTC,CASGRVHEQFF
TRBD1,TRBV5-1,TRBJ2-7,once,TGCGCCAGCAGCCCCGACAGGGGAACCCCCTTCGAGCAGTACTTC,CASSPDRGTPFEQYF
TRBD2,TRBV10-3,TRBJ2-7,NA,TGTGCCACCACTAGCGGACAAAAAAACTACGAGCAGTACTTC,CATTSGQKNYEQYF
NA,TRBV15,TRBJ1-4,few,TGTGCCACCAGCAGAGATTGGGGGGGAGAAAAACTGTTTTTT,CATSRDWGGEKLFF
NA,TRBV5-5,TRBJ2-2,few,TGTGCCAGCAGCTTCTCCCCCGGGGAGCTGTTTTTT,CASSFSPGELFF
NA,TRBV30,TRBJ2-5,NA,TGTGCCTGGTCTACCGGGACCCAGTACTTC,CAWSTGTQYF
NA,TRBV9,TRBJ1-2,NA,TGTGCCAGCAGCGCCCAGGGAACAGTAGTGGACTATGGCTACACCTTC,CASSAQGTVVDYGYTF